This T cell receptor beta chain comes out of a study of cytomegalovirus exposure and HLA in healthy donors. Study findings and constraints: Overall, around 160 TCR beta chains were annotated as cytomegalovirus-associated.

The PCR ran on 60 Vbeta and 13 Jbeta primers. Repertoires were generated with immunoSEQ multiplex PCR, while TCRdb's copy carries only in-frame clones and drops some. The table records 150,000 to 200,000 clones, 81% of them present only once. Note on this clone: Its antigen is still unknown.

Trimming pared 2 bases from V and 0 bases from J, leaving 14 bases between. CDR1 is SGHAT, CDR2 FQNNGV, per germline. The CDR3 covers 16 residues. The chain has TRBV11-2 and TRBJ2-7; D is undetermined. The receptor was derived from a man between 35 and 55 years old in good health and CMV-seropositive. The specimen was PBMCs. The CDR3 bases are TGTGCCAGCAGCTTAACTCGCGGAATAAGCTCCTACGAGCAGTACTTC. Protein product: CASSLTRGISSYEQYF. Variable domain in full (rest from reference TRBV11-2 and TRBJ2-7): EAGVAQSPRYKIIEKRQSVAFWCNPISGHATLYWYQQILGQGPKLLIQFQNNGVVDDSQLPKDRFSAERLKGVDSTLKIQPAKLEDSAVYLCASSLTRGISSYEQYFGPGTRLTVT.